This TCR beta chain was identified during a study of T cell clonality in common variable immunodeficiency. Both groups were predominantly of Caucasian heritage. This clone was seen many times. The read gets to within 3 residues of the CDR3 end, and the germline J gene fills in the rest. Per the germline V gene, CDR1 is WSHSY and CDR2 is SAAADI. Between the trimmed V and J ends, which lost 10 bases and 5 bases, there was a span of 20 bases. The CDR3 spans 14 residues. Data came from immunoSEQ multiplex PCR; TCRdb stores just in-frame clones and leaves some out. The sample was found to contain approximately 60,000 clones, and every one recurs.

Specimen: peripheral blood mononuclear cells. This rearrangement joins TRBV10-2 to TRBJ1-2; maybe TRBD1 (6 bases). This clonotype originated in a person aged 18 to 69 in good health. CDR3 DNA, as far as it was read: TGCGCCATCCGACCAAAGACAGGCTTGTATGGC. Translation: CAIRPKTGLYG. The complete CDR3 sequence is CAIRPKTGLYGYTF.